This T cell receptor (beta chain) was recovered during a study of a mutant IDH1 vaccine in newly diagnosed glioma. Overall study: Receipt of radiotherapy, temozolomide, or both preceded the study, and most received both.

Generated by immunoSEQ multiplex PCR, the TCRdb table keeps only in-frame clones and is missing some. The sample consists of roughly 64,000 clones, around 74% of them appearing once. Time point given: week 35, safety follow-up. In every dose of vaccine, 300 ug of mutant IDH1 20-mer peptide was given alongside topical imiquimod. As for this clone: The antigen remains undetermined.

The TCR was taken from a man in his fifties or sixties with glioma. The sequencing used PBMCs, collected from a glioma patient whose treatment included an IDH1 peptide vaccine.

The CDR3 sequence is CATGDRGNSPLHF. The CDR3 DNA sequence: TGTGCCACCGGGGACAGGGGAAATTCACCCCTCCACTTT. This chain joins TRBV6-1 and TRBJ1-6, with TRBD1 identical over 10 bases. Germline lookup yields CDR1 MNHNS and CDR2 SASEGT. The CDR3 runs 13 residues. With V trimmed by 10 bases and J by 7 bases, 4 bases remained unmatched.